The 10 T cell receptor beta chains below come from one sample, sequenced in a study of Ad26.COV2.S vaccination and SARS-CoV-2 variants. Stated treatment: over 15 received Ad26.COV2.S at low or high dose, single or two shots; five or six received placebo; per-sample allocation not given. Sample collection was performed on day 63 after the first vaccine or placebo injection. Assay: immunoSEQ multiplex PCR; the TCRdb copy retains only in-frame clones and omits some. There are about 470,000 clones in the sample; 80% to 95% occur only once, and less than 5.5% lies in the top ten. The sample was peripheral blood, taken in a trial of Ad26.COV2.S vaccine versus placebo. All receptors derive from a person between 18 and 65 years old who received the Ad26.COV2.S COVID-19 vaccine or a placebo.

This rearrangement joins TRBV15 to TRBJ2-7, with TRBD2 as a possible D gene (5 bases). CDR1 is LNHNV, CDR2 YYDKDF, per germline (reference sequence). The CDR3 is 15 amino acids. V was clipped by 0 bases and J by 1 base, with 10 bases between them. CDR3 DNA sequence: TGTGCCACCAGCAGAGAGCCACTAGAGTCCTACGAGCAGTACTTC. This gives the protein CATSREPLESYEQYF.

This clone has only one observation. V and J are TRBV2 and TRBJ1-5; tentatively, D is TRBD1 (6 bases). Germline-derived CDR1 and CDR2 are SNHLY and FYNNEI. With 2 bases removed from V and 9 bases from J, the gap between germline ends came to 14 bases. CDR3 length: 14 residues. As DNA, the CDR3 is TGTGCCAGCAGTGAAAGGGGGGGGCTGGGGCCCCAGCATTTT. It translates to CASSERGGLGPQHF.

The chain employs TRBV10-3 and TRBJ2-3; D is possibly TRBD2 (6 bases). Looked up from germline, CDR1 is ENHRY and CDR2 is SYGVKD. The CDR3 covers 17 residues. V lost 6 bases to trimming and J lost 2 bases, with 21 bases between them. The CDR3 sequence is CAIRTSGTGAYTDTQYF. CDR3 DNA sequence: TGTGCCATCAGAACTTCCGGGACTGGGGCCTACACAGATACGCAGTATTTT.

The V call is TRBV6-2 or TRBV6-3, the J call TRBJ2-5; 7 bases match TRBD2. CDR1 and CDR2 from the germline V gene are MNHEY and SVGEGT. This CDR3 is built from 15 residues. The junction had 8 bases not matched to a gene; V was cut back by 2 bases and J by 5 bases. The CDR3 reads CASSYGAGVRETQYF. The CDR3, as DNA: TGTGCCAGCAGTTACGGGGCGGGAGTTAGGGAGACCCAGTACTTC.

The chain recombines TRBV29-1 with TRBJ2-3, with D maybe TRBD1 (6 bases). This CDR3 region has 12 residues. Germline-derived CDR1 and CDR2 are SQVTM and ANQGSEA. V gave up 4 bases and J gave up 5 bases, with 10 bases separating them. This CDR3 reads CSVVQGVDTQYF. The CDR3 DNA follows: TGCAGCGTTGTACAGGGAGTAGATACGCAGTATTTT.

The V call is TRBV24-1, the J call TRBJ2-3, with TRBD2 as a possible D gene (6 bases). The germline V gene encodes CDR1 KGHDR and CDR2 SFDVKD. Trimming cost V 5 bases and J 1 base, with 9 bases left between them. The CDR3 spans 14 residues. In nucleotides, the CDR3 is TGTGCCACCAGTGGAGCGGGCGGCACAGATACGCAGTATTTT. Translating it yields CATSGAGGTDTQYF.

The CDR3 reads CASSWDRGNNEQFF. The CDR3 DNA follows: TGTGCCAGCAGTTGGGACAGGGGTAACAATGAGCAGTTCTTC. V is TRBV6-6 and J is TRBJ2-1, with TRBD1 identical over 10 bases. The V segment lost 4 bases and the J segment 5 bases; nucleotides outside the gene matches: 2. This CDR3 spans 14 amino acids. Germline V gene data show CDR1 as MNHNY and CDR2 as SVGAGI (reference sequence).

The chain links TRBV27 to TRBJ2-7; D might be TRBD2 (6 bases). The germline V gene encodes CDR1 MNHEY and CDR2 SMNVEV (reference sequence). Trimming pared 2 bases from V and 2 bases from J, leaving 16 bases between. The CDR3 consists of 16 residues. CDR3 DNA sequence: TGTGCCAGCAGTTTAGGGGCTGCGGGAAGGGCCTACGAGCAGTACTTC. Translating it yields CASSLGAAGRAYEQYF.

This clone has only one observation. The chain has TRBV19 and TRBJ2-1; TRBD1 matches 7 bases. Trimming took 5 bases from V and 7 from J; bases not matched to a gene: 2. The germline V gene has CDR1 LNHDA and CDR2 SQIVND (reference sequence). The CDR3 spans 12 residues. The CDR3 loop reads CASSPDRNEQFF. CDR3 in DNA: TGTGCCAGTAGTCCGGACAGGAATGAGCAGTTCTTC.

The J gene is TRBJ2-3, the V gene TRBV4-1, with D tentatively TRBD1 (6 bases). The CDR3 loop spans 13 amino acids. Trimming took 6 bases from V and 3 from J, leaving 10 bases between them. The V gene's germline CDR1 is MGHRA and CDR2 YSYEKL. The CDR3 region is CASRSQGTDTQYF. CDR3 sequence (DNA): TGCGCCAGCAGATCACAGGGAACAGATACGCAGTATTTT.